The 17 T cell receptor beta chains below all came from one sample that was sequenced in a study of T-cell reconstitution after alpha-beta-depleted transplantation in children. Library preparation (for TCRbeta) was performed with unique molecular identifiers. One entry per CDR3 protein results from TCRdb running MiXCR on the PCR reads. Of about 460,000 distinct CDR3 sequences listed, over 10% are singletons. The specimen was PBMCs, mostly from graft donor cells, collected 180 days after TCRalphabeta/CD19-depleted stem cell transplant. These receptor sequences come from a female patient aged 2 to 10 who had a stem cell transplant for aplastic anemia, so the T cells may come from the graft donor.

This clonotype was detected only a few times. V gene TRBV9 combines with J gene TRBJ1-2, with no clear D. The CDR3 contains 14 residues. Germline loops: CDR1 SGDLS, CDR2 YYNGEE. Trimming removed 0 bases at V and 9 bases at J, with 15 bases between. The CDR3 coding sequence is TGTGCCAGCAGCGTAGGCGGAGGTGGTTTGCGCTACACCTTC. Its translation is CASSVGGGGLRYTF.

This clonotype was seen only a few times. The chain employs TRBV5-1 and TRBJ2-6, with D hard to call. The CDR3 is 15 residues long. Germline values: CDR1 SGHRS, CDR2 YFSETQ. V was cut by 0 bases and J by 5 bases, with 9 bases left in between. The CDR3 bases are TGCGCCAGCAGCTTGGAAGGGTTCTGGGCCAACGTCCTGACTTTC. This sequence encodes CASSLEGFWANVLTF.

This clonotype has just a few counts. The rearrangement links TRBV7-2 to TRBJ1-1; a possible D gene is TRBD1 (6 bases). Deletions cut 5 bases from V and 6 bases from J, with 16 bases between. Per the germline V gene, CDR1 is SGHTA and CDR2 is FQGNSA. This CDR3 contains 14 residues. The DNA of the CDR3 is TGTGCCAGCAGCACTCGACAGGCAGGGGCTGAAGCTTTCTTT. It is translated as CASSTRQAGAEAFF.

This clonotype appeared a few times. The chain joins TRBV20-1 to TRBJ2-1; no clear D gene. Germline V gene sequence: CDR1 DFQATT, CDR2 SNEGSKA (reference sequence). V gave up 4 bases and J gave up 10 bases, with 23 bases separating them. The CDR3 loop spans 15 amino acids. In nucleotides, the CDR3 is TGCAGTGCTAAGGTACACAAGACTTACGGAACGGAGCAGTTCTTC. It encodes CSAKVHKTYGTEQFF.

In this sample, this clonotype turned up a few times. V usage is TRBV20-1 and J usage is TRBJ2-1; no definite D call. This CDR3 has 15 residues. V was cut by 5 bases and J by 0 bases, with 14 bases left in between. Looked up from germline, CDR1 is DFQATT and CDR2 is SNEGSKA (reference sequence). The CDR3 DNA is TGCAGTGCTTGGCCGATCAACCACTCCTACAATGAGCAGTTCTTC. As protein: CSAWPINHSYNEQFF.

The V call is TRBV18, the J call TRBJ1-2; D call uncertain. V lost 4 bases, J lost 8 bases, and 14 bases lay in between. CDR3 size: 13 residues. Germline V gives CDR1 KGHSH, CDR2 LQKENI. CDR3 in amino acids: CASSRAWDGGYTF. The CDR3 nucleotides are TGTGCCAGCTCACGGGCTTGGGATGGAGGCTACACCTTC.

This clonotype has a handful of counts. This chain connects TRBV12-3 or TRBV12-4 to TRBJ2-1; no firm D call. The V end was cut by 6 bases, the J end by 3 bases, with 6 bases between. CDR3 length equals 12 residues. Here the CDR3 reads CASSQLYNEQFF. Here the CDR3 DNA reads TGTGCCAGCAGCCAACTCTACAATGAGCAGTTCTTC.

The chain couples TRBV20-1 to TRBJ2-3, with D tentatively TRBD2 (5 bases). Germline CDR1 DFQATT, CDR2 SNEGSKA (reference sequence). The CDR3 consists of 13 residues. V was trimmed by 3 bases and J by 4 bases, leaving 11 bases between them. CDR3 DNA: TGCAGTGCTAGCAACCCCGGGGCAGATACGCAGTATTTT. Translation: CSASNPGADTQYF.

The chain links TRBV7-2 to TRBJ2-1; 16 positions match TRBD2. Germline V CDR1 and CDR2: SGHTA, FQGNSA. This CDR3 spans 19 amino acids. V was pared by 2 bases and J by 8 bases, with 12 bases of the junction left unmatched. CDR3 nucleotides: TGTGCCAGCAGCTTACGCCCGGGACTAGCGGGAGGGCCCATCGATGAGCAGTTCTTC. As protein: CASSLRPGLAGGPIDEQFF.

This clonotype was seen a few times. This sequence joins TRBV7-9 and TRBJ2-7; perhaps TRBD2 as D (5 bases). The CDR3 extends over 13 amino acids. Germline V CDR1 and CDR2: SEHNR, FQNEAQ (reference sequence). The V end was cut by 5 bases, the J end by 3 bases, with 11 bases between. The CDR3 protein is CASSPREGYEQYF. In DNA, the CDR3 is TGTGCCAGCAGCCCCCGAGAGGGCTACGAGCAGTACTTC.

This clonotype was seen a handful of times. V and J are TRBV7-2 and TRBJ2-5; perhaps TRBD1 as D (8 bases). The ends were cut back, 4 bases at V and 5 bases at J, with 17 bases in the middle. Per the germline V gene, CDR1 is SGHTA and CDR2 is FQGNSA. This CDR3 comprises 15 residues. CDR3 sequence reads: CASSSNRGGTETQYF. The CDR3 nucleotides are TGTGCCAGCAGCTCGAACAGGGGGGGGACGGAGACCCAGTACTTC.

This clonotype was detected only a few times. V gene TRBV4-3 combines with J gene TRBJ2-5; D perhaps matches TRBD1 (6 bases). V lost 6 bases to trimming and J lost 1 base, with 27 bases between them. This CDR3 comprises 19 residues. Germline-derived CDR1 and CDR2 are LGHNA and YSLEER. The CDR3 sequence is CASRILPTGRVVAQETQYF. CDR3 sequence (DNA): TGCGCCAGCAGGATCCTGCCGACAGGAAGGGTGGTTGCCCAAGAGACCCAGTACTTC.

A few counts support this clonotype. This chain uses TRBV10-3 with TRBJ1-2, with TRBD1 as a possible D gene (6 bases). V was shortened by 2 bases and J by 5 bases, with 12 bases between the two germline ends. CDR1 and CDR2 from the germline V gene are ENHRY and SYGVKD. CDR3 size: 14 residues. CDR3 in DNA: TGTGCCATCAGTGAGGACAGGAGGACGTATGGCTACACCTTC. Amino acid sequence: CAISEDRRTYGYTF.

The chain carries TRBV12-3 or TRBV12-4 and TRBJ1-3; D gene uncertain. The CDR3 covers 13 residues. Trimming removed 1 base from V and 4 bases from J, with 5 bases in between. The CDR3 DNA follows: TGTGCCAGCAGTTTAGAAGGGGGAAACACCATATATTTT. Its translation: CASSLEGGNTIYF.

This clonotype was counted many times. The DNA for the CDR3 is TGTGCCACCAGCAGAGATAGGGGGTCGGGCGGATCATACTATGGCTACACCTTC. Its protein product is CATSRDRGSGGSYYGYTF. The chain has TRBV15 and TRBJ1-2; a weak D match, TRBD1 (6 bases). The germline CDR1 and CDR2 sequences are LNHNV and YYDKDF (reference sequence). The CDR3 consists of 18 residues. Trimming removed 0 bases from V and 3 bases from J, with 20 bases in between.

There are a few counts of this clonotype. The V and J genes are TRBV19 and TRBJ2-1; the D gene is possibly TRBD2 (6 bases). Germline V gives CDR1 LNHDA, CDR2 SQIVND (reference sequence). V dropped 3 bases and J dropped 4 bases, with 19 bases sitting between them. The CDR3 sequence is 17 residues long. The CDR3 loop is CASSIPPRRGRYNEQFF. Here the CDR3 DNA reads TGTGCCAGTAGTATCCCCCCCAGGCGGGGTCGATACAATGAGCAGTTCTTC.

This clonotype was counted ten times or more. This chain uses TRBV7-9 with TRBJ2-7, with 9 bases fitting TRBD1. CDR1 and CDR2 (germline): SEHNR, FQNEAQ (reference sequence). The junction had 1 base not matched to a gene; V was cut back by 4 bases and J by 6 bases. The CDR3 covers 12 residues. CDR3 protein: CASSSDRGEQYV. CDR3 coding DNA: TGTGCCAGCAGCTCGGACAGGGGCGAGCAGTACGTC.